This T cell receptor (beta chain) originates from a study of T cell repertoires in ileal Crohn's disease. CDR1 is SGHTA, CDR2 FQGTGA, per germline. V lost 2 bases to trimming and J lost 7 bases, with 9 bases between them. The CDR3 loop spans 13 amino acids. The protocol was immunoSEQ multiplex PCR, while the TCRdb copy is restricted to in-frame clones and leaves out a portion. The sample holds about 7,800 clones, 70% to 90% seen once. The time point denotes: inflamed ileum from the surgical specimen. The genes are TRBV7-3 and TRBJ1-5; D unresolved. Sequenced sample: ileal tissue. This TCR was recovered from an adult with Crohn's disease. CDR3 bases: TGTGCCAGCAGCTTACTACACGGACAGCCCCAGCATTTT. Its translation: CASSLLHGQPQHF.